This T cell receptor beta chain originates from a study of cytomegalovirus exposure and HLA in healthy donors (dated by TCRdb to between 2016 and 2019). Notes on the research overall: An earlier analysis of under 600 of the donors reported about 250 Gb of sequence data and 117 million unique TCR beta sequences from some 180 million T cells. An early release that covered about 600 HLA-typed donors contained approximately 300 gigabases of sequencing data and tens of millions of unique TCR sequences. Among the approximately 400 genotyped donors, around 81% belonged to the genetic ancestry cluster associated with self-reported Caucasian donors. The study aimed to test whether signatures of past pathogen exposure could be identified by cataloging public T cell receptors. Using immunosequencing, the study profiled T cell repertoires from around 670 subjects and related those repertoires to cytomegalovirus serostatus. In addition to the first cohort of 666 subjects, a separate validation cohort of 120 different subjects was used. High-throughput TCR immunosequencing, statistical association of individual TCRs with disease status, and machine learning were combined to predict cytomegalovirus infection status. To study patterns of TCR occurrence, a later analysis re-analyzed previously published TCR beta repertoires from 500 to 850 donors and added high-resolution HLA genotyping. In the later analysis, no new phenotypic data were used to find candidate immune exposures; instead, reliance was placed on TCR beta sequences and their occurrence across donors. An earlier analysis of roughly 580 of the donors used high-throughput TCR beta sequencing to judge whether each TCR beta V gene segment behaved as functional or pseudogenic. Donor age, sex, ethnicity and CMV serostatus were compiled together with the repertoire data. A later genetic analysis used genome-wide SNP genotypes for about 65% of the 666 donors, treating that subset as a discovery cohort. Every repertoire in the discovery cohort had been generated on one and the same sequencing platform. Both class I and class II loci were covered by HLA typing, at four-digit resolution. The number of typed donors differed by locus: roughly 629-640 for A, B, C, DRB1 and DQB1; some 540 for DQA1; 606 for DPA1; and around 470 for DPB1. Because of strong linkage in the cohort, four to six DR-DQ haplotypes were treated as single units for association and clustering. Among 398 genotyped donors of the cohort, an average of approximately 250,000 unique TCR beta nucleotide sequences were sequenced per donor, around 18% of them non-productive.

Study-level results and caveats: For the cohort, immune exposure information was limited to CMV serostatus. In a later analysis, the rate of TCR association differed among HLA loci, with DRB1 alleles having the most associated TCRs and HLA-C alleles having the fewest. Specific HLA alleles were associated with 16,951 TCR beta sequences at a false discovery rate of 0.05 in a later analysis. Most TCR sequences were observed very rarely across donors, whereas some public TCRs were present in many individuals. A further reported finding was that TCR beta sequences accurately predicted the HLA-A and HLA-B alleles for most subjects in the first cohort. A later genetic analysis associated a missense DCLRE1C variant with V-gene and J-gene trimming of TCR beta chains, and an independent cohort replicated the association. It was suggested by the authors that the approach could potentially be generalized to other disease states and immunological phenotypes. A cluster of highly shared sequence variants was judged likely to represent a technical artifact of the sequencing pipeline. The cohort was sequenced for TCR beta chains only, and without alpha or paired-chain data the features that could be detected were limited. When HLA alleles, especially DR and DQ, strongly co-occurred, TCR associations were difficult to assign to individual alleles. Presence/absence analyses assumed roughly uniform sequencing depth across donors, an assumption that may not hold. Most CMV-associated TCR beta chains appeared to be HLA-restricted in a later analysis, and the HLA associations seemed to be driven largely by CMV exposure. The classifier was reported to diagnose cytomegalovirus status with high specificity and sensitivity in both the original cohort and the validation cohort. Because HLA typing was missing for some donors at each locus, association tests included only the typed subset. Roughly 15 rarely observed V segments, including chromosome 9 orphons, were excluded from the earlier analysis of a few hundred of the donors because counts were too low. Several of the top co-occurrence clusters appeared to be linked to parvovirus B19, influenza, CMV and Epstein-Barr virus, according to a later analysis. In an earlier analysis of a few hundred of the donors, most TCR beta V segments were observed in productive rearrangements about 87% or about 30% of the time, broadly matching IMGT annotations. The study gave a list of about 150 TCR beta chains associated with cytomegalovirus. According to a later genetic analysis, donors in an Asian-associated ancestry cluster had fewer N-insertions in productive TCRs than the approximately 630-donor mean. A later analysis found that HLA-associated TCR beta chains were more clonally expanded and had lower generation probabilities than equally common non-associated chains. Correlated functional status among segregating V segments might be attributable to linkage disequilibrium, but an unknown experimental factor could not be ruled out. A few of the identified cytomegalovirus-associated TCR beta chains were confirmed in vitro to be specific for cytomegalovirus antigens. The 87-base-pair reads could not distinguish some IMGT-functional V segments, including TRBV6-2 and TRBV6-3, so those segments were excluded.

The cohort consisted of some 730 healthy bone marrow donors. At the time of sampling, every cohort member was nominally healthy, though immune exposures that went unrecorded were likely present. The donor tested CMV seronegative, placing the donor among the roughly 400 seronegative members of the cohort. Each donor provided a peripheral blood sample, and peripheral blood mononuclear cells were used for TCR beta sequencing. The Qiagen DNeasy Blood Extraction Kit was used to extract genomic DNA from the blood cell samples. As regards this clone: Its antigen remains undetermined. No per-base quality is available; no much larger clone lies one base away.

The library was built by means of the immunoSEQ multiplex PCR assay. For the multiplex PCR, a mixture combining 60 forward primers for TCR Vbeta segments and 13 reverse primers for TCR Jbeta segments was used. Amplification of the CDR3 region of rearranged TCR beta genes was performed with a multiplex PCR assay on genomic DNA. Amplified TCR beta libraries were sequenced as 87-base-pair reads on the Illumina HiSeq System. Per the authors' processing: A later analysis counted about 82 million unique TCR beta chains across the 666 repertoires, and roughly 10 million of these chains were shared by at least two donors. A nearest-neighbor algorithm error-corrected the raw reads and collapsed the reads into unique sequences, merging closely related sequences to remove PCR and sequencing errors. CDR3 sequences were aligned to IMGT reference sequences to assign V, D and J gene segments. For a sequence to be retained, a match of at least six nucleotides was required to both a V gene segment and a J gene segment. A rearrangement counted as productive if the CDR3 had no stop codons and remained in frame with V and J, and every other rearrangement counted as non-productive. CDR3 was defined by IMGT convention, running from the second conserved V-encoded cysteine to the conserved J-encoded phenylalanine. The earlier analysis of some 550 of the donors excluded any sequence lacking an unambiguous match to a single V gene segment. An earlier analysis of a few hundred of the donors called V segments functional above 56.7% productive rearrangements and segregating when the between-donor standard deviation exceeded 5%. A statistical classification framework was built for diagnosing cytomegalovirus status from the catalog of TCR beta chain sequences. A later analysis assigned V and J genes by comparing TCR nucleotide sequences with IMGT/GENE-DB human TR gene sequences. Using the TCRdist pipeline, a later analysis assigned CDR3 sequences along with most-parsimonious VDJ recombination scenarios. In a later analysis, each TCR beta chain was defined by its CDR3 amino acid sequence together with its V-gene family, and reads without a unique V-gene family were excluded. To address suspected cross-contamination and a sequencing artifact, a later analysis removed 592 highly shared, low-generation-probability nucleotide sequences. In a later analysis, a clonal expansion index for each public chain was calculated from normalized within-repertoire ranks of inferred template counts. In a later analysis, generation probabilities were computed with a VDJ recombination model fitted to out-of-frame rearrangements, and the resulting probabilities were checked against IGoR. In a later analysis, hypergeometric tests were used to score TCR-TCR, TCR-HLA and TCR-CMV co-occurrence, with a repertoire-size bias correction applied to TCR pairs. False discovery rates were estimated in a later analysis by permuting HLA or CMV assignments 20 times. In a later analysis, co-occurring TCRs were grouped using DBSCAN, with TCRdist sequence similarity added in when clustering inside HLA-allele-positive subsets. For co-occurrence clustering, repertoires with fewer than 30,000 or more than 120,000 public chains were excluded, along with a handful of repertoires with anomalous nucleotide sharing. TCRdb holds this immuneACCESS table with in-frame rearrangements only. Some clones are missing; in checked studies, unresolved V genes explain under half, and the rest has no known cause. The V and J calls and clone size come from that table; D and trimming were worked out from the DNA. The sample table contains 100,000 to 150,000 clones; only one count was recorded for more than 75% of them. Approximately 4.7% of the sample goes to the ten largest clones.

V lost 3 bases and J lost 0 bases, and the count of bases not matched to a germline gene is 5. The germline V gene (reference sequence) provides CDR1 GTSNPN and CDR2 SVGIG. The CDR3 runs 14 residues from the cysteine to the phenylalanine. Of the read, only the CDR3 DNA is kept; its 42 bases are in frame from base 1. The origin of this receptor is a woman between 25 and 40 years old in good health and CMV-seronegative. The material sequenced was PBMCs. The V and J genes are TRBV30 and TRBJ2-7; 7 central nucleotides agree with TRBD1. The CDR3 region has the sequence CAWRGQLVSYEQYF. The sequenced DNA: TGTGCCTGGAGGGGACAGCTAGTCTCCTACGAGCAGTACTTC. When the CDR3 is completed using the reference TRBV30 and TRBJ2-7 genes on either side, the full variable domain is SQTIHQWPATLVQPVGSPLSLECTVEGTSNPNLYWYRQAAGRGLQLLFYSVGIGQISSEVPQNLSASRPQDRQFILSSKKLLLSDSGFYLCAWRGQLVSYEQYFGPGTRLTVT.